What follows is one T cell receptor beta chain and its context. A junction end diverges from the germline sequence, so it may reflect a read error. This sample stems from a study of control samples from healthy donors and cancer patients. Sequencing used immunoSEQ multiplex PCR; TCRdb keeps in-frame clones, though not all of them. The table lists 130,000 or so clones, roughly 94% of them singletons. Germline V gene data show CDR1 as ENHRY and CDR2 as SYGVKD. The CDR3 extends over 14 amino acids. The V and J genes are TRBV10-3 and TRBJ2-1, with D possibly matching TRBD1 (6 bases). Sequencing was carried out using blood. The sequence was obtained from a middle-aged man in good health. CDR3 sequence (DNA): TGTGCCATCAGTGGGGACAAGGGATACAGTGAGCAGTTCTTC. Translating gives CAISGDKGYSEQFF.